This TCR beta chain was documented in a study of blood T cell repertoires in COVID-19. Study-wide background: The United States, Italy and Spain provided the acute and convalescent COVID-19 samples. The cDNA or gDNA used as material had been derived from T cells, B-cell-depleted T cells, or PBMCs.

Authors' analysis steps: Quantification of nucleated cells was approximated via reference gene primer amplification. The data were produced by immunoSEQ multiplex PCR, yet TCRdb's version contains in-frame clones alone and is incomplete. V and J calls plus clone size are reproduced from that table; the DNA served to infer D and trimming. The sample contains about 220,000 clones, more than 70% of which appear only once. This clone was picked up one time. The CDR3 is made up of 15 amino acids. CDR1 is LGHDT and CDR2 is YNNKEL in the germline V gene (reference sequence). Trimming left V 0 bases short and J 7 bases short, with 10 bases between.

The TCR comes from a human donor in a cohort sampled during active COVID-19. The gene calls are TRBV3-1 (or the pseudogene TRBV3-2) and TRBJ1-6, with a weak D call TRBD1 (5 bases). Sequencing used peripheral blood. CDR3 loop: CASSQDRGWNSPLHF. The CDR3 nucleotides are TGTGCCAGCAGCCAAGATCGGGGGTGGAATTCACCCCTCCACTTT.